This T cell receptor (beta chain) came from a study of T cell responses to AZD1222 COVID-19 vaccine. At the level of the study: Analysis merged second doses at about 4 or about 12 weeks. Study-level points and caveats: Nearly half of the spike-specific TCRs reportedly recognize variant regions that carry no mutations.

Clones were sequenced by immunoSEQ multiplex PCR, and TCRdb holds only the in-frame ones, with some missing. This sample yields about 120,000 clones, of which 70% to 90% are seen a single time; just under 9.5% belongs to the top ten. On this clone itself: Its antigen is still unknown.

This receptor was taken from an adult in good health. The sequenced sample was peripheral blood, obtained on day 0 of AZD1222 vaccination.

CDR3 coding DNA: TGTGCCAGCTCAAGGACTAGCGGGTACGAGCAGTACTTC. As protein: CASSRTSGYEQYF. The chain joins TRBV18 to TRBJ2-7, with TRBD2 matching 11 bases. In germline, CDR1 is KGHSH, CDR2 LQKENI. The CDR3 consists of 13 residues. The J segment lost 4 bases and the V segment lost 5 bases, leaving 1 base of the junction unmatched.